The 18 T cell receptor beta chains in this list originate from one sample, sequenced in a study of T cells after yellow fever vaccination. TCRdb re-derived calls from the 5' RACE reads in MiXCR, one entry per CDR3 protein. The sample lists about 400,000 distinct CDR3 sequences, 6% to 8% occurring once. This material consisted of PBMCs, taken 5 days after the yellow fever booster vaccination. The receptor source for this set is a man aged 25 to 40 who received the YFV17D yellow fever vaccine.

This clonotype was found a few times. V usage is TRBV7-6 and J usage is TRBJ2-7; 7 nucleotides agree with TRBD1. V was pared by 5 bases and J by 3 bases, with 10 bases of the junction left unmatched. The CDR3 is made up of 15 amino acids. The germline V gene encodes CDR1 SGHVS and CDR2 FNYEAQ. The CDR3 sequence: CASSRSGGHGYEQYF. CDR3 sequence (DNA): TGTGCCAGCAGCCGGTCAGGGGGTCACGGCTACGAGCAGTACTTC.

This clonotype occurred a few times. The chain couples TRBV14 to TRBJ1-2; D ambiguous. The length of the CDR3 is 15 residues. Trimming removed 3 bases from V and 4 bases from J, with 15 bases in between. CDR1 and CDR2 from the germline V gene are SGHDN and FVKESK. The CDR3 reads CASSHHQPRAYGYTF. The CDR3 bases are TGTGCCAGCAGCCATCATCAGCCCCGGGCCTATGGCTACACCTTC.

The rearrangement uses TRBV19 and TRBJ2-6; TRBD1 aligns across 10 bases. J was trimmed by 3 bases and V by 6 bases; bases with no gene match: 2. CDR1 is LNHDA, CDR2 SQIVND, per germline (reference sequence). CDR3 length: 15 amino acids. The CDR3 region has the DNA TGTGCCAGTAGGACAGGGGGCTATGGGGCCAACGTCCTGACTTTC. Protein product: CASRTGGYGANVLTF.

The chain uses TRBV5-4 and TRBJ2-1, with D possibly TRBD2 on 6 matching bases. The CDR3 sequence is 15 residues long. Germline lookup yields CDR1 SGHNT and CDR2 YYREEE (reference sequence). V shed 4 bases and J shed 0 bases, with 11 bases lying between them. The CDR3 DNA is TGTGCCAGCAGCCTCGGGACTCCCTCCTACAATGAGCAGTTCTTC. It is translated as CASSLGTPSYNEQFF. Using reference TRBV5-4 and TRBJ2-1 for the parts outside the CDR3, the full variable domain is ETGVTQSPTHLIKTRGQQVTLRCSSQSGHNTVSWYQQALGQGPQFIFQYYREEENGRGNFPPRFSGLQFPNYSSELNVNALELDDSALYLCASSLGTPSYNEQFFGPGTRLTVL.

The chain has TRBV18 and TRBJ2-3; 8 bases line up with TRBD1. This CDR3 comprises 17 residues. Trimming removed 3 bases from V and 5 bases from J; junction bases left unmatched: 13. CDR1 KGHSH and CDR2 LQKENI come from the germline V gene. CDR3 coding DNA: TGTGCCAGCTCACCCGCCAGATTTGGACAGGGAGAAGATACGCAGTATTTT. As protein: CASSPARFGQGEDTQYF. Based on the CDR3 plus reference TRBV18 and TRBJ2-3, the full variable domain is NAGVMQNPRHLVRRRGQEARLRCSPMKGHSHVYWYRQLPEEGLKFMVYLQKENIIDESGMPKERFSAEFPKEGPSILRIQQVVRGDSAAYFCASSPARFGQGEDTQYFGPGTRLTVL.

This clonotype was counted a few times. The rearrangement uses TRBV7-2 and TRBJ2-7, with 8 bases matching TRBD1. Trimming took 4 bases from V and 3 from J; bases not matched to a gene: 5. This CDR3 is built from 14 residues. Germline CDR1 and CDR2: SGHTA and FQGNSA. The CDR3 sequence: CASSSDRVFYEQYF. CDR3 sequence (DNA): TGTGCCAGCAGCTCGGACAGGGTCTTCTACGAGCAGTACTTC.

This clonotype appeared a few times. The genes are TRBV7-2 and TRBJ2-2; 7 bases map to TRBD2. The germline V gene encodes CDR1 SGHTA and CDR2 FQGNSA. The CDR3 runs to 16 residues. The V and J ends lost 5 bases and 4 bases, in that order; junction bases with no gene match: 10. The DNA for the CDR3 is TGTGCCAGCAGCCCTCAGGGAGGGGCGGGCACCGGGGAGCTGTTTTTT. It codes for CASSPQGGAGTGELFF.

This clonotype was counted between two and nine times. V and J are TRBV12-3 or TRBV12-4 and TRBJ2-3; no reliable D call. CDR3 length: 13 residues. V lost 3 bases and J 5 bases, leaving 9 bases between the germline ends. In DNA, the CDR3 is TGTGCCAGCAGTTTGCGCCTCGAAGATACGCAGTATTTT. Encoded protein: CASSLRLEDTQYF.

The chain is built from TRBV5-1 and TRBJ2-7, with TRBD2 matching over 14 bases. CDR1 is SGHRS, CDR2 YFSETQ, per germline. CDR3 length: 21 residues. V trimming: 1 base; J trimming: 3 bases; junction bases outside the gene matches: 18. The CDR3 nucleotides read TGCGCCAGCAGCTTGAACGCCGTCAACAAGGGACTAGCGGGAGTAGGCTACGAGCAGTACTTC. This gives the protein CASSLNAVNKGLAGVGYEQYF.

This sequence joins TRBV20-1 and TRBJ2-4; D might be TRBD2 (6 bases). The CDR3 length is 15 residues. Germline assignment: CDR1 DFQATT and CDR2 SNEGSKA (reference sequence). V was pared by 0 bases and J by 0 bases, with 9 bases between. The CDR3 protein is CSARDPGLAKNIQYF. CDR3 bases: TGCAGTGCTAGAGATCCGGGACTAGCCAAAAACATTCAGTACTTC.

The chain carries TRBV25-1 and TRBJ1-5; no definite D call. Germline CDR1 reads MGHDK; CDR2 reads SYGVNS. V lost 6 bases and J lost 9, with 6 bases in between. The CDR3 extends over 10 amino acids. As DNA, the CDR3 is TGTGCCAGCAGAAACCGGCCCCAGCATTTT. Amino acid sequence: CASRNRPQHF.

The DNA for the CDR3 is TGTGCCAGCAGTCCCAACTCAGGGAGCTACGAGCAGTACTTC. This gives the protein CASSPNSGSYEQYF. The V gene is TRBV6-1, the J gene TRBJ2-7, with D perhaps given as TRBD1 or TRBD2 (5 bases each). Trimming left V 5 bases short and J 3 bases short, with 14 bases between. CDR3 length: 14 amino acids. Germline CDR1 is MNHNS and CDR2 is SASEGT.

In this sample, this clonotype turned up a few times. The chain is built from TRBV7-2 and TRBJ2-1; 7 positions agree with TRBD2. V lost 1 base, J lost 9 bases, and 3 bases stayed unmatched. The CDR3 length is 13 residues. In germline, CDR1 is SGHTA, CDR2 FQGNSA. The CDR3 nucleotides are TGTGCCAGCAGCTTAGGGAGGACTAGTGAGCAGTTCTTC. It yields the protein CASSLGRTSEQFF.

This clonotype came up a few times. The DNA for the CDR3 is TGTGCCAGCACCTCTGGCGGGACGGTCTACAATGAGCAGTTCTTC. Translating gives CASTSGGTVYNEQFF. This sequence joins TRBV7-9 and TRBJ2-1, with D possibly TRBD2 on 6 matching bases. V dropped 7 bases and J dropped 3 bases, with 16 bases sitting between them. The V gene's germline CDR1 is SEHNR and CDR2 FQNEAQ (reference sequence). CDR3 length: 15 amino acids. Full variable domain (outside the CDR3, taken from reference TRBV7-9 and TRBJ2-1): DTGVSQNPRHKITKRGQNVTFRCDPISEHNRLYWYRQTLGQGPEFLTYFQNEAQLEKSRLLSDRFSAERPKGSFSTLEIQRTEQGDSAMYLCASTSGGTVYNEQFFGPGTRLTVL.

The rearrangement links TRBV10-3 to TRBJ2-6; the D is unclear. The germline CDR1 and CDR2 sequences are ENHRY and SYGVKD. V was pared by 0 bases and J by 4 bases, with 10 bases between. The CDR3 covers 16 residues. The CDR3 protein is CAISESKGTGANVLTF. CDR3 bases: TGTGCCATCAGTGAGTCGAAGGGTACCGGGGCCAACGTCCTGACTTTC.

This clonotype turned up a few times. The chain has TRBV10-3 and TRBJ2-3, with D uncertain. V dropped 8 bases and J dropped 0 bases, with 12 bases sitting between them. The germline V gene has CDR1 ENHRY and CDR2 SYGVKD. The length of the CDR3 is 14 residues. The CDR3, as DNA: TGTGCCATCGGTCGGGCTACTAGCACAGATACGCAGTATTTT. This gives the protein CAIGRATSTDTQYF.

This clonotype occurred a few times. The rearrangement links TRBV6-2 or TRBV6-3 to TRBJ2-2; TRBD1 or TRBD2 may be the D gene (5 bases each). Trimming took off 2 bases at V and 0 bases at J, with 25 bases between the two ends. The CDR3 length is 21 residues. The germline gives CDR1 MNHEY, CDR2 SVGEGT. The DNA of the CDR3 is TGTGCCAGCAGTTACGGGGGTCCTGGGTTAGCGTCAATATCGAACACCGGGGAGCTGTTTTTT. It codes for CASSYGGPGLASISNTGELFF.

This clonotype was recorded a few times. The genes are TRBV20-1 and TRBJ2-1; TRBD2 matches 12 bases. This CDR3 has 19 residues. Germline V gene sequence: CDR1 DFQATT, CDR2 SNEGSKA (reference sequence). Trimming removed 1 base from V and 8 bases from J; junction bases left unmatched: 18. The CDR3 loop reads CSARASTIPTSGRGDEQFF. DNA of the CDR3: TGCAGTGCTAGAGCCTCGACTATCCCGACTAGCGGGAGAGGAGATGAGCAGTTCTTC.